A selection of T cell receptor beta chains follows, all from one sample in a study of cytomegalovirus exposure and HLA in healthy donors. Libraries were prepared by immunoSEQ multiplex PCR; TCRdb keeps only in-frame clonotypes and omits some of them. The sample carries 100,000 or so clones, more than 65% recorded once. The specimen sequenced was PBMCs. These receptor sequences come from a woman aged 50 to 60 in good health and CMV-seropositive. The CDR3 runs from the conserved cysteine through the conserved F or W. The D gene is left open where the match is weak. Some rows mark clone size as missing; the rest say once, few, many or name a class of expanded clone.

CDR3 DNA: TGTGCCAGCTCACCACTGGGACAGCACGAAGCTTTCTTT
CDR3 protein: CASSPLGQHEAFF
J gene: TRBJ1-1
D gene: TRBD1
clone size: -
V gene: TRBV18

CDR3 DNA: TGTGCCAGCAGACCCCCCGGGACAGTTCCCTACGAGCAGTACTTC
CDR3 protein: CASRPPGTVPYEQYF
J gene: TRBJ2-7
D gene: TRBD1
clone size: -
V gene: TRBV27

CDR3 DNA: TGCGCCAGCAGCCTCCCTACCCCGTCACGGGACATGTACAATGAGCAGTTCTTC
CDR3 protein: CASSLPTPSRDMYNEQFF
J gene: TRBJ2-1
D gene: -
clone size: -
V gene: TRBV23-1

CDR3 DNA: TGTGCCTGGAGTTTGTCCGGGAGCTACGAGCAGTACTTC
CDR3 protein: CAWSLSGSYEQYF
J gene: TRBJ2-7
D gene: -
clone size: -
V gene: TRBV30

CDR3 DNA: TGTGCCTGGACCCAGATAGCGAGATGGGGTAATGGAAACACCATATATTTT
CDR3 protein: CAWTQIARWGNGNTIYF
J gene: TRBJ1-3
D gene: -
clone size: -
V gene: TRBV30

CDR3 DNA: TGTGCCAGCAGTGTCTTAGCGGGACAAGTTGAAAAACTGTTTTTT
CDR3 protein: CASSVLAGQVEKLFF
J gene: TRBJ1-4
D gene: -
clone size: -
V gene: TRBV6-5

CDR3 DNA: TGTGCCAGCAGCCAGGTCGGAGGACGGAGCTACGAGCAGTACTTC
CDR3 protein: CASSQVGGRSYEQYF
J gene: TRBJ2-7
D gene: -
clone size: few
V gene: TRBV7-8

CDR3 DNA: TGTGCCAGCAGCCCCCCCGGGGCACGGACTAGCGGGAGAGGAGGCACAGATACGCAGTATTTT
CDR3 protein: CASSPPGARTSGRGGTDTQYF
J gene: TRBJ2-3
D gene: TRBD2
clone size: -
V gene: TRBV9

CDR3 DNA: TGTGCCTGGGGGGGACAGCTTAACACTGAAGCTTTCTTT
CDR3 protein: CAWGGQLNTEAFF
J gene: TRBJ1-1
D gene: TRBD1
clone size: -
V gene: TRBV30

CDR3 DNA: TGTTCCAGCAGCTTAAGGGGCGGCGGGACAGCTAATAACTATGGCTACACCTTC
CDR3 protein: CSSSLRGGGTANNYGYTF
J gene: TRBJ1-2
D gene: TRBD1
clone size: -
V gene: TRBV7-9

CDR3 DNA: TGCAGCGGTACAGGGGACTCCTACGAGCAGTACTTC
CDR3 protein: CSGTGDSYEQYF
J gene: TRBJ2-7
D gene: TRBD1
clone size: once
V gene: TRBV29-1

CDR3 DNA: TGCGCCAGCAGCTTGACTAGCGGGACCTACGAGCAGTACTTC
CDR3 protein: CASSLTSGTYEQYF
J gene: TRBJ2-7
D gene: TRBD2
clone size: -
V gene: TRBV5-1

CDR3 DNA: TGCGCCAGCAGCTACTCACAGGGGGCAGGAGAGACCCAGTACTTC
CDR3 protein: CASSYSQGAGETQYF
J gene: TRBJ2-5
D gene: TRBD1
clone size: -
V gene: TRBV4-1

CDR3 DNA: TGTGCCAGCAGTCCCCCCCGGGGTAGCGGGGGTCTAAGTGAGCAGTTCTTC
CDR3 protein: CASSPPRGSGGLSEQFF
J gene: TRBJ2-1
D gene: TRBD2
clone size: -
V gene: TRBV2

CDR3 DNA: TGTGCCAGCAGTTTATCGAGAAGTTACAATTCACCCCTCCACTTT
CDR3 protein: CASSLSRSYNSPLHF
J gene: TRBJ1-6
D gene: -
clone size: -
V gene: TRBV27

CDR3 DNA: TGTGCCAGCAGCTTAGAGTGGTCTAGCGGGGACACTCCCTACAATGAGCAGTTCTTC
CDR3 protein: CASSLEWSSGDTPYNEQFF
J gene: TRBJ2-1
D gene: TRBD2
clone size: few
V gene: TRBV11-2

CDR3 DNA: TGTGCCAGCAGTTACTCGAGAGGCGGGAGAATAGATACGCAGTATTTT
CDR3 protein: CASSYSRGGRIDTQYF
J gene: TRBJ2-3
D gene: TRBD2
clone size: -
V gene: TRBV6-5

CDR3 DNA: TGTGCCAGCAGGGCCCATATGAACACTGAAGCTTTCTTT
CDR3 protein: CASRAHMNTEAFF
J gene: TRBJ1-1
D gene: -
clone size: -
V gene: TRBV6-1

CDR3 DNA: TGTGCCAGCAGCTTCGGGACAAGGGGCTACGAGCAGTACTTC
CDR3 protein: CASSFGTRGYEQYF
J gene: TRBJ2-7
D gene: -
clone size: -
V gene: TRBV7-8

CDR3 DNA: TGCGCCAGCAGCAGATCCGGGAGCGAAGAGACCCAGTACTTC
CDR3 protein: CASSRSGSEETQYF
J gene: TRBJ2-5
D gene: -
clone size: few
V gene: TRBV5-1

CDR3 DNA: TGTGCCAGCAGCTATGGGACAGGGGTGGACACTGAAGCTTTCTTT
CDR3 protein: CASSYGTGVDTEAFF
J gene: TRBJ1-1
D gene: TRBD1
clone size: few
V gene: TRBV11-2

CDR3 DNA: TGTGCCAGCAGCATCCGGGACAGAGGACTAGCGGGGGGGCGGGGCACAGATACGCAGTATTTT
CDR3 protein: CASSIRDRGLAGGRGTDTQYF
J gene: TRBJ2-3
D gene: TRBD2
clone size: -
V gene: TRBV9

CDR3 DNA: TGTGCCAGCAGAACTCGGGACAGGGGGCCAGTAGAGACCCAGTACTTC
CDR3 protein: CASRTRDRGPVETQYF
J gene: TRBJ2-5
D gene: TRBD1
clone size: -
V gene: TRBV5-6

CDR3 DNA: TGCGCCAGCAGCCTCCCCCAGAGCAGGGGCCCCCAGCCCCAGCATTTT
CDR3 protein: CASSLPQSRGPQPQHF
J gene: TRBJ1-5
D gene: -
clone size: -
V gene: TRBV4-1

CDR3 DNA: TGTGCCAGCGAAAGAGGGGGCTACGAGCAGTACTTC
CDR3 protein: CASERGGYEQYF
J gene: TRBJ2-7
D gene: -
clone size: -
V gene: TRBV2

CDR3 DNA: TGTGCCGTCCTAGGTGATGCAAACTATGGCTACACCTTC
CDR3 protein: CAVLGDANYGYTF
J gene: TRBJ1-2
D gene: -
clone size: once
V gene: TRBV19

CDR3 DNA: TGTGCCAGCAGCGTGGGGGGGGTGGATGAGCAGTTCTTC
CDR3 protein: CASSVGGVDEQFF
J gene: TRBJ2-1
D gene: TRBD2
clone size: -
V gene: TRBV27

CDR3 DNA: TGTGCCAGTAGTATTAGGGAGGGTAGCAATCAGCCCCAGCATTTT
CDR3 protein: CASSIREGSNQPQHF
J gene: TRBJ1-5
D gene: -
clone size: few
V gene: TRBV19

CDR3 DNA: TGCGCCAGCAGCCGAGGGGAGGGTGAAGCTTTCTTT
CDR3 protein: CASSRGEGEAFF
J gene: TRBJ1-1
D gene: -
clone size: -
V gene: TRBV5-1

CDR3 DNA: TGCGCCAGCAGCCCGATGGCAGTCCAAGAGACCCAGTACTTC
CDR3 protein: CASSPMAVQETQYF
J gene: TRBJ2-5
D gene: -
clone size: few
V gene: TRBV5-1

CDR3 DNA: TGTGCCAGCAGCGCGGGACAGGGGGGACAGCCCCAGCATTTT
CDR3 protein: CASSAGQGGQPQHF
J gene: TRBJ1-5
D gene: TRBD1
clone size: -
V gene: TRBV11-2

CDR3 DNA: TGTGCCAGCAGTTCCCCCGGGACTCCTGTCTACGAGCAGTACTTC
CDR3 protein: CASSSPGTPVYEQYF
J gene: TRBJ2-7
D gene: -
clone size: -
V gene: TRBV6-5

CDR3 DNA: TGTGCCAGCACCAAGAGGGAACCGACACAGACAGAGACCCAGTACTTC
CDR3 protein: CASTKREPTQTETQYF
J gene: TRBJ2-5
D gene: -
clone size: few
V gene: TRBV7-8

CDR3 DNA: TGTGCCAGTAGTATGGCAGGGATCACTGAAGCTTTCTTT
CDR3 protein: CASSMAGITEAFF
J gene: TRBJ1-1
D gene: -
clone size: -
V gene: TRBV19

CDR3 DNA: TGCGCCAGCAGCTTGGGGACAGGGTTGCGAGAGACCCAGTACTTC
CDR3 protein: CASSLGTGLRETQYF
J gene: TRBJ2-5
D gene: TRBD1
clone size: -
V gene: TRBV5-1

CDR3 DNA: TGTGCCAGCAGTGCCGAGACAGGGACCTATGGCTACACCTTC
CDR3 protein: CASSAETGTYGYTF
J gene: TRBJ1-2
D gene: TRBD1
clone size: -
V gene: TRBV2

CDR3 DNA: TGTGCCAGCAGCTCACCACCCGGGACAGGGGGGGACGACACTGAAGCTTTCTTT
CDR3 protein: CASSSPPGTGGDDTEAFF
J gene: TRBJ1-1
D gene: TRBD1
clone size: -
V gene: TRBV7-9

CDR3 DNA: TGTGCCAGCAGTCGAGACCAGGTCAGTGAGCAGTTCTTC
CDR3 protein: CASSRDQVSEQFF
J gene: TRBJ2-1
D gene: -
clone size: few
V gene: TRBV6-4

CDR3 DNA: TGTGCCCGGAGGGGATCCGATTTGGAGGGGAGCGGCTACGAGCAGTACTTC
CDR3 protein: CARRGSDLEGSGYEQYF
J gene: TRBJ2-7
D gene: -
clone size: -
V gene: TRBV30

CDR3 DNA: TGTGCCGGGCGACGATCAGGGGGCTTCGATTATGGCTACACCTTC
CDR3 protein: CAGRRSGGFDYGYTF
J gene: TRBJ1-2
D gene: TRBD1
clone size: -
V gene: TRBV2

CDR3 DNA: TGCGCCAGCAGCTTGGATCCGACTAGCGCTTTCACAGATACGCAGTATTTT
CDR3 protein: CASSLDPTSAFTDTQYF
J gene: TRBJ2-3
D gene: TRBD2
clone size: -
V gene: TRBV5-1

CDR3 DNA: TGTGCCAGCAGCGTAGGATCCGCAGACTACAATGAGCAGTTCTTC
CDR3 protein: CASSVGSADYNEQFF
J gene: TRBJ2-1
D gene: -
clone size: -
V gene: TRBV9

CDR3 DNA: TGTGCCAGCAGTTACGCCCGGGACAGGGGGCAGCGCGAGCAGTACTTC
CDR3 protein: CASSYARDRGQREQYF
J gene: TRBJ2-7
D gene: TRBD1
clone size: few
V gene: TRBV6-6

CDR3 DNA: TGTGCCAGCAGCTTAAGTCCGGGGTTAGGCTCCTACGAGCAGTACTTC
CDR3 protein: CASSLSPGLGSYEQYF
J gene: TRBJ2-7
D gene: -
clone size: -
V gene: TRBV7-8

CDR3 DNA: TGTGCCATCAGTTCCGGGACTACGTACAATGAGCAGTTCTTC
CDR3 protein: CAISSGTTYNEQFF
J gene: TRBJ2-1
D gene: TRBD2
clone size: -
V gene: TRBV10-3

CDR3 DNA: TGCGCCAGCAGCCAAGCGGAAGGGGGCGAGCAGTACTTC
CDR3 protein: CASSQAEGGEQYF
J gene: TRBJ2-7
D gene: -
clone size: -
V gene: TRBV4-1

CDR3 DNA: TGTGCCAGCAGTTTATACGGGGGGCCGGGGGAGCAGTACTTC
CDR3 protein: CASSLYGGPGEQYF
J gene: TRBJ2-7
D gene: -
clone size: few
V gene: TRBV27

CDR3 DNA: TGTGCCAGCAGTCTTTCGACAGGGGTCGAAGCTTTCTTT
CDR3 protein: CASSLSTGVEAFF
J gene: TRBJ1-1
D gene: TRBD1
clone size: -
V gene: TRBV6-5

CDR3 DNA: TGTGCCAGCAGCTTGGTCGGGACAGGGGACGTCAGCAATCAGCCCCAGCATTTT
CDR3 protein: CASSLVGTGDVSNQPQHF
J gene: TRBJ1-5
D gene: TRBD1
clone size: once
V gene: TRBV7-2

CDR3 DNA: TGTGCCCGACAGGGGGAAGCTGGAAACACCATATATTTT
CDR3 protein: CARQGEAGNTIYF
J gene: TRBJ1-3
D gene: TRBD1
clone size: -
V gene: TRBV30

CDR3 DNA: TGTGCCATCACCCTCGGGGTAGCGGGGAGTTACGAGCAGTGCTTC
CDR3 protein: CAITLGVAGSYEQCF
J gene: TRBJ2-7
D gene: TRBD2
clone size: -
V gene: TRBV10-3

CDR3 DNA: TGTGCCAGCAGCCACCTATCAAACTACGAGCAGTACTTC
CDR3 protein: CASSHLSNYEQYF
J gene: TRBJ2-7
D gene: -
clone size: -
V gene: TRBV14

CDR3 DNA: TGTGCCAGCGCCGCCGGGACAGGCGATCAGCCCCAGCATTTT
CDR3 protein: CASAAGTGDQPQHF
J gene: TRBJ1-5
D gene: TRBD1
clone size: once
V gene: TRBV25-1

CDR3 DNA: TGTGCCAGCAGTTCCTGGGGGGACACCGGGGAGCTGTTTTTT
CDR3 protein: CASSSWGDTGELFF
J gene: TRBJ2-2
D gene: -
clone size: -
V gene: TRBV6-6

CDR3 DNA: TGTGCCAGCAGGACCGTCAGGGGAACCTATGGCTACACCTTC
CDR3 protein: CASRTVRGTYGYTF
J gene: TRBJ1-2
D gene: -
clone size: -
V gene: TRBV6-5